This TCR beta chain emerged from a study of radiation and T cells in renal cell carcinoma. Broader study findings: In blood, top tumor clones expanded by 2 weeks, shrinking by 4.

Measured with immunoSEQ multiplex PCR; TCRdb has only the in-frame clones, and not every one. The sample has approximately 24,000 clones; about 50% are singletons. Worth noting for this clone: Its specificity is not known.

The treatment: 15 Gy SBRT to primary tumor, nephrectomy 4 weeks later. Nephrectomy followed 15 Gy stereotactic body radiation by 4 weeks. V gave up 0 bases and J gave up 8 bases; unmatched junction bases: 9. This CDR3 comprises 15 residues. Germline lookup yields CDR1 MGHRA and CDR2 YSYEKL. This receptor was taken from a woman between 50 and 59 years old with renal cell carcinoma. Sequenced material: tumor tissue, taken from a patient whose treatment included radiotherapy and nephrectomy. The chain has TRBV4-1 and TRBJ1-2; 7 nucleotides agree with TRBD1. In nucleotides, the CDR3 is TGCGCCAGCAGCCAAGAAGACAGGGTTTGGGGAGGCTACACCTTC. Its protein is CASSQEDRVWGGYTF.